Below, 2 T cell receptor beta chains from the same sample are listed, as sequenced in a study of CD8 T cells in ankylosing spondylitis. MiXCR was run by TCRdb on the 5' RACE reads, yielding one entry per CDR3 protein. The sample records tens of thousands of distinct CDR3 sequences, 6.2% being singletons. Material: synovial fluid, either unsorted or a sorted T cell fraction (not recorded which). The receptors were sampled from a male donor with ankylosing spondylitis.

The table lists this clonotype with a few counts. This chain joins TRBV7-9 and TRBJ2-2; no clear D. Looked up from germline, CDR1 is SEHNR and CDR2 is FQNEAQ (reference sequence). The CDR3 is made up of 14 amino acids. Trimming removed 1 base from V and 6 bases from J, with 9 bases in between. The CDR3 is CASSLENDSGELFF. CDR3 DNA: TGTGCCAGCAGCTTAGAGAATGATTCCGGGGAGCTGTTTTTT.

J is TRBJ2-1 and V is TRBV19, with 7 bases that match TRBD1. V trimming: 4 bases; J trimming: 6 bases; junction bases outside the gene matches: 3. In germline, CDR1 is LNHDA, CDR2 SQIVND (reference sequence). CDR3 length: 13 amino acids. Here the CDR3 reads CASSNQGVNEQFF. The CDR3, as DNA: TGTGCCAGTAGTAACCAGGGGGTCAATGAGCAGTTCTTC.